The 18 T cell receptor beta chains presented below share a single source sample, sequenced in a study of CD8 T cells in ankylosing spondylitis. Study conclusions and caveats: A motif in TCR beta, a set of roughly eight highly homologous variants, appeared characteristic of ankylosing spondylitis blood.

What these receptors recognize is not known. TCRdb re-called the 5' RACE reads through MiXCR, storing one row per CDR3 protein. The table lists roughly 670,000 distinct CDR3 sequences, 15% to 20% of them singletons. What was sequenced was blood, either unsorted or a sorted T cell fraction (not recorded which). The receptors derive from a male donor with ankylosing spondylitis.

The V gene is TRBV14, the J gene TRBJ1-6; the D gene is possibly TRBD1 (6 bases). The CDR3 sequence is 12 residues long. The V gene lost 0 bases and the J gene lost 14 bases, with 8 bases spanning the gap. CDR1 is SGHDN and CDR2 is FVKESK in the germline V gene. CDR3 DNA: TGTGCCAGCAGCCAAGAAGGGGGGGCCCTCCACTTT. Amino acid sequence: CASSQEGGALHF.

The sample holds a few counts of this clonotype. The chain has TRBV6-2 or TRBV6-3 and TRBJ2-1; a possible D gene is TRBD2 (5 bases). Trimming removed 6 bases from V and 8 bases from J, with 14 bases in between. The germline V gene encodes CDR1 MNHEY and CDR2 SVGEGT. The CDR3 length is 13 residues. CDR3 nucleotides: TGTGCCAGCAGCCCCTTACTAGGCTATGAGCAGTTCTTC. This translates into CASSPLLGYEQFF.

This clonotype was observed a few times. The V gene is TRBV20-1, the J gene TRBJ2-1; 9 bases are a match to TRBD2. V trimming: 1 base; J trimming: 8 bases; junction bases outside the gene matches: 9. This CDR3 is 15 amino acids long. Germline CDR1 is DFQATT and CDR2 is SNEGSKA (reference sequence). The CDR3 DNA is TGCAGTGCTAGAGCCCCGGGACTAGCAAGGGATGAGCAGTTCTTC. Its protein is CSARAPGLARDEQFF.

The chain employs TRBV28 and TRBJ2-3; 8 nucleotides match TRBD1. CDR3 length equals 18 residues. CDR1 and CDR2 from the germline V gene are MDHEN and SYDVKM. The V and J ends lost 3 bases and 0 bases, in that order; junction bases with no gene match: 11. This CDR3 reads CASSFQETGAGSTDTQYF. The CDR3 coding sequence is TGTGCCAGCAGTTTTCAGGAGACAGGGGCAGGAAGCACAGATACGCAGTATTTT.

The V and J genes are TRBV15 and TRBJ2-7, with D maybe TRBD1 (5 bases). V gave up 4 bases and J gave up 3 bases, with 10 bases separating them. CDR3 length: 13 amino acids. Germline CDR1 reads LNHNV; CDR2 reads YYDKDF (reference sequence). CDR3 nucleotides: TGTGCCACCAGCATTAAGGGGCTCTACGAGCAGTACTTC. This translates into CATSIKGLYEQYF.

The chain combines TRBV29-1 with TRBJ2-1; no firm D call. The CDR3 spans 14 residues. From germline, CDR1 is SQVTM and CDR2 ANQGSEA. V gave up 6 bases and J gave up 0 bases, with 12 bases separating them. The CDR3 bases are TGCAGCGTGGCAAGTCAGAGCTCCTACAATGAGCAGTTCTTC. It yields the protein CSVASQSSYNEQFF.

This clonotype was found a few times. This chain connects TRBV5-5 to TRBJ2-1; no definite D call. Deletions cut 4 bases from V and 4 bases from J, with 15 bases between. The CDR3 extends over 15 amino acids. Per germline, CDR1 SGHKS and CDR2 YYEKEE (reference sequence). The CDR3 protein is CASSASPSRYNEQFF. The CDR3 bases are TGTGCCAGCAGCGCCTCCCCGAGCCGGTACAATGAGCAGTTCTTC.

The table lists this clonotype with many counts. V usage is TRBV28 and J usage is TRBJ2-7; D is undetermined. This CDR3 is built from 13 residues. V gave up 3 bases and J gave up 9 bases, with 15 bases separating them. Germline CDR1 is MDHEN and CDR2 is SYDVKM. The CDR3 DNA reads as TGTGCCAGCAGTTTCTGGAGATCCTTGGGGCAGTACTTC. The encoded protein is CASSFWRSLGQYF.

The chain is built from TRBV12-3 or TRBV12-4 and TRBJ2-7; D remains ambiguous. The CDR3 consists of 17 residues. Between the trimmed V and J ends, which lost 4 bases and 2 bases, there was a span of 21 bases. The CDR3 protein is CASSSSRGLVLTYEQYF. The CDR3 coding sequence is TGTGCCAGCAGTTCGTCCCGAGGTCTAGTCCTAACCTACGAGCAGTACTTC.

The chain has TRBV24-1 and TRBJ1-5; D is unclear. Trimming removed 4 bases from V and 1 base from J, with 7 bases in between. CDR1 and CDR2 (germline): KGHDR, SFDVKD. This CDR3 is built from 14 residues. The CDR3 protein is CATSDTYSNQPQHF. CDR3 nucleotides: TGTGCCACCAGTGACACCTACAGCAATCAGCCCCAGCATTTT.

In this sample, this clonotype turned up a few times. The rearrangement links TRBV12-3 or TRBV12-4 to TRBJ2-1; 7 bases map to TRBD2. With 1 base clipped from V and 5 bases from J, the junction kept 5 bases outside the gene matches. The CDR3 extends over 15 amino acids. The CDR3 nucleotides are TGTGCCAGCAGTTTAGGGACTAGTCTCCACAATGAGCAGTTCTTC. Its translation is CASSLGTSLHNEQFF.

Ten or more counts support this clonotype. The V and J genes are TRBV3-1 and TRBJ2-1, with a possible D match to TRBD2 (6 bases). CDR1 LGHDT and CDR2 YNNKEL come from the germline V gene (reference sequence). This CDR3 is 17 amino acids long. V lost 4 bases to trimming and J lost 0 bases, with 16 bases between them. The CDR3, as DNA: TGTGCCAGCAGCCCCCGCCTCCGGACTACCTCCTACAATGAGCAGTTCTTC. This translates into CASSPRLRTTSYNEQFF.

CDR3 DNA: TGTGCCAGCAGTAGGACCGGGACTAGCAGCTCCTACGAGCAGTACTTC. This gives the protein CASSRTGTSSSYEQYF. The chain uses TRBV6-1 and TRBJ2-7; TRBD2 aligns across 9 bases. Germline CDR1 is MNHNS and CDR2 is SASEGT. The CDR3 sequence is 16 residues long. V lost 5 bases to trimming and J lost 0 bases; unmatched junction nucleotides: 8.

The chain joins TRBV7-9 to TRBJ1-5, with D unresolved. This CDR3 is built from 16 residues. V was pared by 1 base and J by 0 bases, with 10 bases between. CDR1 is SEHNR, CDR2 FQNEAQ, per germline (reference sequence). CDR3 in amino acids: CASSLVGPNSNQPQHF. The CDR3, as DNA: TGTGCCAGCAGCTTAGTTGGACCAAATAGCAATCAGCCCCAGCATTTT.

This clonotype was counted many times. This chain uses TRBV4-3 with TRBJ2-7; no reliable D call. Trimming left V 0 bases short and J 5 bases short, with 8 bases between. The CDR3 covers 13 residues. Germline values: CDR1 LGHNA, CDR2 YSLEER. The CDR3 nucleotides read TGCGCCAGCAGCCAAGATCTCGGCAACGAGCAGTACTTC. It yields the protein CASSQDLGNEQYF.

In this sample, this clonotype turned up many times. The chain is built from TRBV20-1 and TRBJ1-4; 9 nucleotides match TRBD1. The V and J ends lost 2 bases and 8 bases, in that order; junction bases with no gene match: 6. CDR3 length: 14 residues. Germline CDR1 DFQATT, CDR2 SNEGSKA (reference sequence). The CDR3 region is CSARSGQGMEKLFF. CDR3 bases: TGCAGTGCTAGATCCGGACAGGGGATGGAAAAACTGTTTTTT.

V is TRBV5-1 and J is TRBJ1-1, with 7 bases lining up with TRBD1. Germline CDR1 and CDR2: SGHRS and YFSETQ. The CDR3 spans 15 residues. Losses at the gene ends were 4 bases for V and 6 bases for J; bases not matched to a gene: 12. The CDR3 DNA sequence: TGCGCCAGCAGCGGGATGCCTGTACAGGGGTCTGAAGCTTTCTTT. Its translation is CASSGMPVQGSEAFF.

V usage is TRBV7-2 and J usage is TRBJ1-1; unclear D gene. The CDR3 contains 15 residues. V lost 3 bases and J lost 3, with 14 bases in between. Per germline, CDR1 SGHTA and CDR2 FQGNSA. The CDR3 DNA reads TGTGCCAGCAGCTTTAACTGGGCGGCGGACACTGAAGCTTTCTTT. It codes for CASSFNWAADTEAFF.